Detailed here is one TCR beta chain. As yet, its antigen is unknown. The data stem from a study of siplizumab effects on memory and regulatory T cells. General study results and limits: Few alloreactive clones mapped to unstimulated subsets. Naive-or-memory phenotypes were unassignable for roughly 75-96% of proliferating CD4+ or CD8+ clones. A major contribution to the alloresponse seemed to be made by naive T cells, which seemed more diverse than memory cells.

The CDR3 is made up of 14 amino acids. The V end lost 4 bases, the J end lost 0 bases, and 8 bases lay between the germline ends. Per the germline V gene, CDR1 is SGHNT and CDR2 is YYREEE (reference sequence). Roughly 100,000 TCR templates were assayed per sample. Data came from immunoSEQ multiplex PCR; TCRdb stores just in-frame clones and leaves some out. The data contain roughly 92,000 clones, nearly 95% of them singletons. V and J are TRBV5-4 and TRBJ2-1, with a weak D call TRBD1 (5 bases). The TCR comes from a human donor in good health. The sequencing sample was made of non-Treg CD4+ T cells sorted from blood. CDR3 sequence: CASSPQGSYNEQFF. DNA of the CDR3: TGTGCCAGCAGCCCTCAGGGCTCCTACAATGAGCAGTTCTTC.